This TCR beta chain was recorded in a study of blood T cells in healthy people across ages (dated by TCRdb to between 2015 and 2017). Looking at the study overall: Template switching captured roughly one uniquely barcoded TCR beta cDNA molecule per two T cells in model experiments. Age-related changes in TCR beta repertoire diversity were measured in the study by deep sequencing normalized with unique cDNA molecular identifiers. Four age groups were formed from the donors: young (average around 15 years), middle-aged (approximately 40), aged (roughly 56) and long-lived (around 82). Two additional independent replicas of 1 million unique cDNA reads from the same blood draw were analyzed for two donors (one aged 18 to 30 and one aged 80 or older). Donors of different ages were randomly distributed across sequencing lanes to avoid experimental bias. General findings and caveats noted by the study authors: Conclusive comparison of naive and antigen-experienced compartments was prevented by the profiling of bulk unsorted PBMCs. There was a strong correlation between observed TCR beta diversity and the percentage of naive T cells measured by flow cytometry. As age increased, observed TCR beta diversity per million T cells dropped in a roughly linear way, and a significant reduction was already evident by age 40. The CMV infection status of donors was not known, potentially confounding age-related changes in expanded clonotypes. Compared with the aged group, the long-lived group had more naive CD4+ T cells, fewer expanded clones and increased TCR diversity, suggesting age selection. Estimates of total diversity based on one million sequenced T cells were regarded as lower bounds and as underestimates.

The junction shows trimming of 0 bases on V and 2 bases on J, and the gene matches do not reach 2 bases of it. As encoded in the germline V gene, CDR1 is KGHSH while CDR2 is LQKENI. The CDR3 holds 18 amino acids from the cysteine to the phenylalanine. Solely the CDR3 DNA is kept, with 54 bases framed from the first base. Library construction relied on 5' RACE. The sequencer was an Illumina HiSeq 2500. A second PCR of about 7 to 12 cycles was performed with a sample-barcoded 5' primer and a J-beta primer mix. A template-switch 5' adaptor carrying 12 random nucleotides introduced a unique molecular identifier onto each TCR beta cDNA molecule. Each sample yielded at least 2.5 million CDR3-containing paired-end reads. All of the RNA was converted into first-strand cDNA using the Mint cDNA synthesis kit, with a TRBC-specific oligonucleotide serving as the primer. Following uracil-DNA glycosylase treatment, a first 18-cycle PCR with universal primers M1SS and BC2_uni_R was performed on all cDNA. The study's own analysis went as follows. Each sample was normalized by randomly selecting 1 million high-quality reads, each carrying a distinct molecular identifier. Instead of being binned into consensus sequences, reads that shared molecular identifiers were thrown out. MiTCR, run with a Q25 quality threshold and the strictest error-elimination algorithm, handled CDR3 identification, clonotype clustering and error correction. A nonparametric unseen species model with Euler transformation was used to estimate a lower bound on total TCR beta diversity. The public reads were run again by TCRdb, first through fastp at Q25 and then through MiXCR, and only productive beta chains were kept. Records with the same CDR3 protein are collapsed into one entry carrying the most frequent genes and DNA. TCRdb's processing, not the authors' own work, is the source of the V and J calls. For this sample there are approximately 1.5 million distinct CDR3 sequences; almost 35% appear just once. The ten largest make up roughly 10% of the sample.

A word on this clonotype: It lacks a known antigen. Base-call qualities are not available, and no considerably larger clone is one nucleotide away.

The roughly 37 donors, aged roughly 6 to 90 years, were systemically healthy Caucasian individuals from Russia. Each donor gave 8.5 to 10 milliliters of peripheral blood, collected into EDTA-treated Vacutainer tubes. Ficoll-Paque density-gradient centrifugation was used to isolate PBMCs, with at least 6.5 million per sample. Trizol reagent was used to extract total RNA from the PBMCs, yielding at least 5.5 micrograms per sample. For every donor, an aliquot of PBMCs went through flow cytometry to measure the percentages of naive CD45RAhigh/CD27high T cells. This sequence was found in a woman in her 30s in good health. Sequencing input: blood. Recombination connected TRBV18 to TRBJ2-4; 15 bases in the middle match TRBD2. The DNA sequence is TGTGCCAGCTCACCACCGGGACTAGCGGGAGGAACCAAAAACATTCAGTACTTC. Its protein reads: CASSPPGLAGGTKNIQYF.